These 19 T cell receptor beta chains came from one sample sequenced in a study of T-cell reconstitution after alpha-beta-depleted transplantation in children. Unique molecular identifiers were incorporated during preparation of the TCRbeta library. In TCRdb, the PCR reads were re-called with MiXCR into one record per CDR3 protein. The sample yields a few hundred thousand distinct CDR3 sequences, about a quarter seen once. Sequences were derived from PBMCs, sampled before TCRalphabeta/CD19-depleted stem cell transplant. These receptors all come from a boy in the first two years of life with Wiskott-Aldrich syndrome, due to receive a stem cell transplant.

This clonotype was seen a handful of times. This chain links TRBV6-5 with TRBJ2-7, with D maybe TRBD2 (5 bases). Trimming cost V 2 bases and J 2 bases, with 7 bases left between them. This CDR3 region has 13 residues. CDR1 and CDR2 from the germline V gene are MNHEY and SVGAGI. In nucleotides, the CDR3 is TGTGCCAGCAGTTACCTCGGGGCCTACGAGCAGTACTTC. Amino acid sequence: CASSYLGAYEQYF.

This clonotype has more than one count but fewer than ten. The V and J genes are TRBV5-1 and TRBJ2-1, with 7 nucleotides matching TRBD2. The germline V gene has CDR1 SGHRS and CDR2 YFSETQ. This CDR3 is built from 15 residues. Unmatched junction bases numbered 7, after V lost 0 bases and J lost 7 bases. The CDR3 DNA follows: TGCGCCAGCAGCTTGGTCACTAGCGTAGGGAATGAGCAGTTCTTC. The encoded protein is CASSLVTSVGNEQFF.

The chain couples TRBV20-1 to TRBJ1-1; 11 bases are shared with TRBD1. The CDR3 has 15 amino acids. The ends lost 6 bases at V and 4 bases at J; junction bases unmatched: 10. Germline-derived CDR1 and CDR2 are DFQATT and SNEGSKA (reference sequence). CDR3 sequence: CSADPRDRGSTEAFF. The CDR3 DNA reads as TGCAGTGCCGACCCTAGGGACAGGGGGAGCACTGAAGCTTTCTTT.

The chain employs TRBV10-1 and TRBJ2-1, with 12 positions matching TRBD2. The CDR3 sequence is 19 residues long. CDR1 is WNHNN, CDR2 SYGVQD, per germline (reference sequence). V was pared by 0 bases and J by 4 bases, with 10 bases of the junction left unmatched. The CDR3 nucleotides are TGCGCCAGCAGTGAGTCGATGGTGACTAGCGGGAGACTATACAATGAGCAGTTCTTC. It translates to CASSESMVTSGRLYNEQFF.

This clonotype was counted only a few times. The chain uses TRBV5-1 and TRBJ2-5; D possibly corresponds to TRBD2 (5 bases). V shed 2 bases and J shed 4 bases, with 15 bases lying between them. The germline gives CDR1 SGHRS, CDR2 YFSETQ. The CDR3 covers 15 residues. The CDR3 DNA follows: TGCGCCAGCAGCTTAGTACCCACCGCGGGAGAGACCCAGTACTTC. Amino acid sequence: CASSLVPTAGETQYF.

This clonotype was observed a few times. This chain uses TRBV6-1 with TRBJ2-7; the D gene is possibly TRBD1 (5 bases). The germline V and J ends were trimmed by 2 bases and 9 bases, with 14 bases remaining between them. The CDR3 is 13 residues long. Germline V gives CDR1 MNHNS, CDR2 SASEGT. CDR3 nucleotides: TGTGCCAGCAGTGAACAGGGCCAACCGAGGCAGTACTTC. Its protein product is CASSEQGQPRQYF.

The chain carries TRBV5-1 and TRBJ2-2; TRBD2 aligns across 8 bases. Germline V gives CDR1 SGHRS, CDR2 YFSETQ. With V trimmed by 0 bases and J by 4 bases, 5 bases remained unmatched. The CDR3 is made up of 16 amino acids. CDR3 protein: CASSLGAGGITGELFF. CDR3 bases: TGCGCCAGCAGCTTGGGCGCGGGAGGAATCACCGGGGAGCTGTTTTTT. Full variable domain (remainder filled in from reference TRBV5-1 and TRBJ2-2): KAGVTQTPRYLIKTRGQQVTLSCSPISGHRSVSWYQQTPGQGLQFLFEYFSETQRNKGNFPGRFSGRQFSNSRSEMNVSTLELGDSALYLCASSLGAGGITGELFFGEGSRLTVL.

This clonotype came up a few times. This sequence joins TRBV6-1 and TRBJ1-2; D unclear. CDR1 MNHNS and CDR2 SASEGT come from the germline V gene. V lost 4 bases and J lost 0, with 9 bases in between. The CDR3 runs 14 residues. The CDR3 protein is CASSGPFSNYGYTF. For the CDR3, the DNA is TGTGCCAGCAGTGGACCGTTTTCTAACTATGGCTACACCTTC.

The CDR3 loop reads CASSQHLRTSGRAETQYF. CDR3 DNA sequence: TGTGCCAGCAGCCAGCATCTGAGAACTAGCGGGCGGGCCGAGACCCAGTACTTC. The chain links TRBV4-2 to TRBJ2-5, with 9 bases matching TRBD2. CDR3 size: 18 residues. V lost 3 bases and J lost 5; bases outside the gene matches: 16. Germline V gene lookup returns CDR1 LGHNA and CDR2 YNFKEQ.

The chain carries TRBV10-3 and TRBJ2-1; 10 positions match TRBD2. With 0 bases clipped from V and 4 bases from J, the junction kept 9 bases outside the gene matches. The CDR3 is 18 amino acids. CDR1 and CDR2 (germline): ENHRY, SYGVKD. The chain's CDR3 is CAISESDLLAGDYNEQFF. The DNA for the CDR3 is TGTGCCATCAGTGAGTCGGACCTCCTAGCGGGAGATTACAATGAGCAGTTCTTC.

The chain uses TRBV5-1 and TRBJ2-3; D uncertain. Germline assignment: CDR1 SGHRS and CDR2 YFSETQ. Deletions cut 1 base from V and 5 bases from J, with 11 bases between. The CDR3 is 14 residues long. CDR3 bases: TGCGCCAGCAGCTTGATTTGGGTCGGAGATACGCAGTATTTT. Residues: CASSLIWVGDTQYF.

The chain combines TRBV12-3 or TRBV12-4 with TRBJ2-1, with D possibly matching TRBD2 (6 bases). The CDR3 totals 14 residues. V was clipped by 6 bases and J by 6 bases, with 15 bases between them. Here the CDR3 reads CASSLGDSSNEQFF. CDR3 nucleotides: TGTGCCAGCAGCCTTGGGGACTCAAGCAATGAGCAGTTCTTC.

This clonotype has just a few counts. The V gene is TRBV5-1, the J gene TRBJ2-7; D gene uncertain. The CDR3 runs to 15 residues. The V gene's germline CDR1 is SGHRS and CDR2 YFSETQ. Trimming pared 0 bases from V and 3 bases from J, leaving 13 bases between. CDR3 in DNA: TGCGCCAGCAGCTTGGTGAGAGACGGTAACTACGAGCAGTACTTC. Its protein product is CASSLVRDGNYEQYF.

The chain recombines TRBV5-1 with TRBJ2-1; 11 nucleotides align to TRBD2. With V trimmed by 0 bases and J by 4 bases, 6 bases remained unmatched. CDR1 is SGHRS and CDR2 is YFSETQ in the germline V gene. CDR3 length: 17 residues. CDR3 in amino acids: CASSLAGTSGHYNEQFF. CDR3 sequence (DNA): TGCGCCAGCAGCTTGGCCGGGACTAGCGGACATTACAATGAGCAGTTCTTC.

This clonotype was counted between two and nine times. The CDR3: CANTGSGTEAFF. In DNA, the CDR3 is TGTGCCAATACAGGGAGCGGGACTGAAGCTTTCTTT. The chain uses TRBV12-3 or TRBV12-4 and TRBJ1-1; a weak D match, TRBD1 (6 bases). This CDR3 has 12 amino acids. V lost 10 bases, J lost 5 bases, and 14 bases lay in between.

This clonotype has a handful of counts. CDR3 nucleotides: TGCAGTGCTAGAGATGGGACAGGAAGGTACCAGCCCCAGCATTTT. It is translated as CSARDGTGRYQPQHF. The chain recombines TRBV20-1 with TRBJ1-5; 8 nucleotides line up with TRBD1. The CDR3 length is 15 residues. Trimming cost V 0 bases and J 7 bases; bases outside gene matches: 8. Looked up from germline, CDR1 is DFQATT and CDR2 is SNEGSKA (reference sequence).

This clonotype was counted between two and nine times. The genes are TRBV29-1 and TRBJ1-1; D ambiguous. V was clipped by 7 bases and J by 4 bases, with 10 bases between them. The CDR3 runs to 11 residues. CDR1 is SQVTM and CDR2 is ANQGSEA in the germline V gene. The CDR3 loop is CSGFGRTEAFF. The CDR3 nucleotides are TGCAGCGGTTTCGGACGCACTGAAGCTTTCTTT.

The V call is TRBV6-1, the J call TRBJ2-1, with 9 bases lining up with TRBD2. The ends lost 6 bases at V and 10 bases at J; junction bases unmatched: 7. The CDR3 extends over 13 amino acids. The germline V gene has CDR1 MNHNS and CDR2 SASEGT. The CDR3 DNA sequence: TGTGCCAGCAGAAGCGGGGGGTTTTTAGAGCAGTTCTTC. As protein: CASRSGGFLEQFF.

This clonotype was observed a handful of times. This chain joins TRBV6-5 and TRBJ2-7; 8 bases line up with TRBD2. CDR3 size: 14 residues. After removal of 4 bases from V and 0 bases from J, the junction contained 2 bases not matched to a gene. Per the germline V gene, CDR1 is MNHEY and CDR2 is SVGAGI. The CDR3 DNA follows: TGTGCCAGCAGTTCCCTAGCGGGCTCCTACGAGCAGTACTTC. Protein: CASSSLAGSYEQYF.